Listed here are 8 T cell receptor beta chains from one sample, sequenced in a study of blood T cell repertoires in COVID-19 (TCRdb year 2020). Libraries were constructed by the immunoSEQ multiplex PCR assay. TCRdb stores this immuneACCESS table with in-frame sequences only. Part of the clones is absent; in the studies checked, under half of the shortfall reflects unresolved V genes, and no reason is known for the rest. Within this sample are around 17,000 clones, with roughly 89% of them counted one time only. Roughly 4% of the sample lies in the top ten. Sequencing input: peripheral blood. These receptors originate from a man between 60 and 75 years old with active COVID-19.

V is TRBV4-1 and J is TRBJ1-2; the match to TRBD1 covers 9 bases. The CDR3 is 15 amino acids. Trimming removed 3 bases from V and 4 bases from J; junction bases left unmatched: 6. CDR1 MGHRA and CDR2 YSYEKL come from the germline V gene. CDR3 sequence reads: CASSQLGQGLYGYTF. The DNA of the CDR3 is TGCGCCAGCAGCCAGTTGGGACAGGGCCTCTATGGCTACACCTTC.

CDR3 in DNA: TGTGCCAGCAGCAAAGGTGAGGAGGACTCAATCTATGGCTACACCTTC. It translates to CASSKGEEDSIYGYTF. This chain joins TRBV21-1 and TRBJ1-2. TRBV21-1 is marked as a pseudogene. CDR3 size: 16 residues.

In this sample, this clone turned up once. The chain carries TRBV7-9 and TRBJ2-1; 8 bases fit TRBD1. The CDR3 runs to 13 residues. Looked up from germline, CDR1 is SEHNR and CDR2 is FQNEAQ (reference sequence). V lost 4 bases, J lost 12 bases, and 8 bases stayed unmatched. The chain's CDR3 is CASSSEDRVSQFF. DNA of the CDR3: TGTGCCAGCAGCTCAGAGGACAGGGTTTCGCAGTTCTTC.

The CDR3 nucleotides are TGTGCCAGCAGTCTGACAGGGGGCAATTCACCCCTCCACTTT. It specifies CASSLTGGNSPLHF. J is TRBJ1-6 and V is TRBV6-5; the match to TRBD1 covers 10 bases. CDR1 is MNHEY, CDR2 SVGAGI, per germline. The CDR3 totals 14 residues. The ends lost 5 bases at V and 7 bases at J; junction bases unmatched: 2.

The V gene is TRBV4-2, the J gene TRBJ2-3, with TRBD2 matching 12 bases. J lost 0 bases, V lost 4 bases, and 5 bases had no gene match. Germline V gene data show CDR1 as LGHNA and CDR2 as YNFKEQ. CDR3 length: 17 amino acids. CDR3 region: CASSPTSGGPSTDTQYF. Here the CDR3 DNA reads TGTGCCAGCAGCCCGACTAGCGGGGGCCCGAGCACAGATACGCAGTATTTT.

The chain carries TRBV5-1 and TRBJ2-5; TRBD2 matches 10 bases. The CDR3 totals 16 residues. With 3 bases clipped from V and 5 bases from J, the junction kept 10 bases outside the gene matches. Germline-derived CDR1 and CDR2 are SGHRS and YFSETQ. The CDR3 region is CASSSGLATLGETQYF. The CDR3 coding sequence is TGCGCCAGCAGCTCGGGACTAGCGACCTTAGGTGAGACCCAGTACTTC.

CDR3 nucleotide sequence: TGTGCCAGCAGCCCCGGGACTAGGTCAGAAGAGACCCAGTACTTC. Protein sequence: CASSPGTRSEETQYF. The J gene is TRBJ2-5, the V gene TRBV27, with 8 nucleotides matching TRBD2. Germline lookup yields CDR1 MNHEY and CDR2 SMNVEV (reference sequence). The CDR3 has 15 residues. V was clipped by 6 bases and J by 3 bases; unmatched bases: 9.

The chain uses TRBV11-2 and TRBJ2-1; D might be TRBD1 (6 bases). Germline V gives CDR1 SGHAT, CDR2 FQNNGV. This CDR3 has 16 amino acids. Deletions cut 2 bases from V and 5 bases from J, with 16 bases between. CDR3 amino acids: CASSLRGSRANNEQFF. The CDR3 region has the DNA TGTGCCAGCAGCTTAAGGGGGTCTAGGGCAAACAATGAGCAGTTCTTC.